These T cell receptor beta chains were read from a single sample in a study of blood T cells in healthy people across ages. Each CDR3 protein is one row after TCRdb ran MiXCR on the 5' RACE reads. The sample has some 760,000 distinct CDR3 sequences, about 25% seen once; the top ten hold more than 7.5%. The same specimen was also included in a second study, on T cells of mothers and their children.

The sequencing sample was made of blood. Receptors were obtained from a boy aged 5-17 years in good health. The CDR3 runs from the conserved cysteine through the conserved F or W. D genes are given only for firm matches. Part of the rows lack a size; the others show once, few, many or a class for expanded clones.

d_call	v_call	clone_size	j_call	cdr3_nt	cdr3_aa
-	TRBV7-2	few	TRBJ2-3	TGTGCCAGCAGCTCACCTAGCGAGAGGCCCCTAGATACGCAGTATTTT	CASSSPSERPLDTQYF
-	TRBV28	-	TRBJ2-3	TGTGCCAGCAGGTTTACGGGGCAGACAGATACGCAGTATTTT	CASRFTGQTDTQYF
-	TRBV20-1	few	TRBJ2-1	TGCAGTGCTAATTCCGGACAAAGAACCGACAATGAGCAGTTCTTC	CSANSGQRTDNEQFF
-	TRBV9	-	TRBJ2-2	TGTGCCAGCAGCGACCCCGAGGGAAACACCGGGGAGCTGTTTTTT	CASSDPEGNTGELFF
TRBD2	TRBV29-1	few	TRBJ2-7	TGCAGCGTTCAACTAGCGGGGGCCTACGAGCAGTACTTC	CSVQLAGAYEQYF
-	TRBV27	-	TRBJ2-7	TGTGCCAGCAGTCCCGGGTCCCTCTGGCCCGAGCAGTACTTC	CASSPGSLWPEQYF
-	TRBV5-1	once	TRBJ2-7	TGCGCCAGCAGCTTGTGGGCCGGGACCTACGAGCAGTACTTC	CASSLWAGTYEQYF
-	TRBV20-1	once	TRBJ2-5	TGCAGTGCTAGAGTAGGTTCCCGCTGGGAACAAGAGACCCAGTACTTC	CSARVGSRWEQETQYF
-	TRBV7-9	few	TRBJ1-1	TGTGCCAGCAGTCCTCTGGGGGGAAAGGGCGCTGAAGCTTTCTTT	CASSPLGGKGAEAFF
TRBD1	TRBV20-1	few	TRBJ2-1	TGCAGTGCTAGAGAACCAGGACAGGGGGCATACAATGAGCAGTTCTTC	CSAREPGQGAYNEQFF
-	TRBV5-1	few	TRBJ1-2	TGCGCCAGCAGCTTGGCCGGACGGGGTCATGGCCACACCTTC	CASSLAGRGHGHTF
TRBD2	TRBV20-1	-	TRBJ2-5	TGCAGTGCTAGAGTCTGGACGGAGCGGGAGAGGCGAGAGACCCAGTACTTC	CSARVWTERERRETQYF
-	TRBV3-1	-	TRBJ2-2	TGTGCCAGCAGCCAAGTATTCCAGGTGGTCCCGAACACCGGGGAGCTGTTTTTT	CASSQVFQVVPNTGELFF
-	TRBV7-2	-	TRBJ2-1	TGTGCCAGCAGCTTAACCGCGGGTGAGCAGTTCTTC	CASSLTAGEQFF
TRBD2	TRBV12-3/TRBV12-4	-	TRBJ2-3	TGTGCCAGCAGTTCTGCGGGAGGGGGTACGCAGTATTTT	CASSSAGGGTQYF
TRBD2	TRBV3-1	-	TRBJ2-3	TGTGCCAGCAGAAATCGGAGGCTAGCGGGAGAGGGAGATACGCAGTATTTT	CASRNRRLAGEGDTQYF
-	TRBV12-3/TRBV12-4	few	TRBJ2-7	TGTGCCAGCAGTTTCGATGAGTCCTACGAGCAGTACTTC	CASSFDESYEQYF
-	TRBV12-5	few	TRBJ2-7	TGTGCTAGTGGTCAAACGGGCTCCTACGAGCAGTACTTC	CASGQTGSYEQYF
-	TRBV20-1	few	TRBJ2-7	TGCAGTGCTACCCGCGACGAGGGACTGGCCTACGAGCAGTACTTC	CSATRDEGLAYEQYF
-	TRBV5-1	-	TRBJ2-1	TGCGCCAGCAGCTTGGAGCCGGGGGCCCATGAGCAGTTCTTC	CASSLEPGAHEQFF
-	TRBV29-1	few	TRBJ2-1	TGCAGCGTTGATGTAGCAAATGAGCAGTTCTTC	CSVDVANEQFF
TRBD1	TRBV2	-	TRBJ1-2	TGTGCCAGCAGGGTGATGACAGGGAACTATGGCTACACCTTC	CASRVMTGNYGYTF
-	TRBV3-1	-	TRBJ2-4	TGTGCCAGCAGCCAAGATCTCCGGCGGGGAAAGGCCAAAAACATTCAGTACTTC	CASSQDLRRGKAKNIQYF
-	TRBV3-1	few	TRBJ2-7	TGTGCCACCAGGGGCAGGGAGATCGGCGAGCAGTACTTC	CATRGREIGEQYF
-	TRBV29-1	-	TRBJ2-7	TGCAGCGTTTGCCCTGGGGGGACCTACGAGCAGTACTTC	CSVCPGGTYEQYF
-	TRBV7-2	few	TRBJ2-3	TGTGCCAGCAGCTTCCCTCCCCACCCAGGCGATACGCAGTATTTT	CASSFPPHPGDTQYF
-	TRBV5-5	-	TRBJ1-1	TGTGCCAGCAGCTTGGATCGGGCCAGATCCCTGAGGACTGAAGCTTTCTTT	CASSLDRARSLRTEAFF